The subject of this entry is one T cell receptor beta chain. The clone's antigen remains unknown. This is a murine receptor, so its gene nomenclature and germline sequences are mouse based. Read coverage stops 4 residues before the CDR3 terminus; the germline J gene supplies the remainder. The data are from a study of CD8+ T cells in alopecia areata (dated by TCRdb to about 2018). Concerning the study at large: Skin from C3H/HeJ donors with spontaneous alopecia (about 6-12 months old) was grafted onto female C3H/HeJ recipients aged about 7-10 weeks. Clonality in the scalp was compared among normal scalp (n=4), patchy alopecia areata scalp (n=8), and alopecia totalis/universalis scalp (n=8). The study used high-throughput TCRbeta sequencing to examine T cell clonal expansion in alopecia areata, in both the C3H/HeJ mouse model and human patients. TCRbeta CDR3 regions were amplified by immunoSEQ multiplex PCR using 35 Vbeta forward and 13 Jbeta reverse primers. Scalp tissue and sorted CD4+ and CD8+ peripheral blood T cells from patchy and totalis/universalis alopecia areata patients and from healthy controls were covered by human TCRbeta sequencing. The RNA source kit depended on sample type: the PAXgene miRNA kit for fixed scalp, the miRNeasy kit for PBMCs, and the RNeasy kit for mouse skin.

What the research found in general, with its limitations: Unlike mouse skin, where gammadelta T cells dominate, normal human skin contains resident alphabeta T cells that get sequenced too, which complicates analysis of the scalp TCR repertoire. Lesional scalp, especially in alopecia totalis/universalis, showed higher clonality and more expanded CD8+ clones than normal scalp, suggesting antigenic drive. Compared with mice, TCR sequences shared between patients were less clear, possibly partly because of HLA diversity across the patient population.

Compared with germline, V lacks 4 bases and J lacks 3 bases; bases without a gene match: 2. CDR1 and CDR2, per the germline V gene, are SGHDT and FRDEAV. Taken from cysteine to phenylalanine, the CDR3 has 14 residues. The DNA shown is the part of the CDR3 that was read: 30 bases, in frame from base 1. Receptors were amplified or captured by the immunoSEQ multiplex PCR assay. For TCR sequencing, RNA was extracted from every sample and reverse transcribed into cDNA to serve as template. SuperScript III was used for first-strand cDNA synthesis, primed with a 2:1 mix of oligo-dT and random hexamers. A synthetic immune receptor repertoire was used to measure amplification bias, and any remaining bias was corrected computationally. Libraries were sequenced on Illumina HiSeq with 60 bp reads covering the CDR3, read from J toward V. In the paper's pipeline: Raw reads were preprocessed to remove errors, and CDR3 was defined by IMGT conventions from the conserved cysteine to phenylalanine. Clonality was calculated as 1 minus Shannon entropy normalized by log2 of the number of productive unique TCRs. CD4 or CD8 identity of scalp clones was inferred by cross-referencing scalp TCRbeta sequences with sorted blood CD4 and CD8 repertoires. As stored in TCRdb, this immuneACCESS dataset retains in-frame rearrangements with V and J assigned. A fraction of the clones does not appear; measured against another copy, unresolved V genes explain less than half of the discrepancy, and the remainder lacks a known reason. V, J and clone size are those of that table, while D and trimming were read from the DNA. The data for this sample show roughly 120,000 clones, each detected more than once. The top ten clonotypes cover about 20% of the sample.

The clonotype was recovered from a C3H/HeJ mouse with alopecia areata. This strain is of MHC haplotype H2-k. Sequenced sample: lesional skin. Recombination linked TRBV14 to TRBJ2-2, with 8 junctional bases fitting TRBD1. The covered CDR3 bases are TGTGCCAGCAGTCGACAGGGGCACACCGGG. This translates into CASSRQGHTG. The full CDR3 sequence reads CASSRQGHTGQLYF. The full variable domain, with segments outside the CDR3 supplied by the reference TRBV14 and TRBJ2-2 proteins, appears as EAGVTQSPRYAVLQEGQAVSFWCDPISGHDTLYWYQQPRDQGPQLLVYFRDEAVIDNSQLPSDRFSAVRPKGTNSTLKIQSAKQGDTATYLCASSRQGHTGQLYFGEGSKLTVL.